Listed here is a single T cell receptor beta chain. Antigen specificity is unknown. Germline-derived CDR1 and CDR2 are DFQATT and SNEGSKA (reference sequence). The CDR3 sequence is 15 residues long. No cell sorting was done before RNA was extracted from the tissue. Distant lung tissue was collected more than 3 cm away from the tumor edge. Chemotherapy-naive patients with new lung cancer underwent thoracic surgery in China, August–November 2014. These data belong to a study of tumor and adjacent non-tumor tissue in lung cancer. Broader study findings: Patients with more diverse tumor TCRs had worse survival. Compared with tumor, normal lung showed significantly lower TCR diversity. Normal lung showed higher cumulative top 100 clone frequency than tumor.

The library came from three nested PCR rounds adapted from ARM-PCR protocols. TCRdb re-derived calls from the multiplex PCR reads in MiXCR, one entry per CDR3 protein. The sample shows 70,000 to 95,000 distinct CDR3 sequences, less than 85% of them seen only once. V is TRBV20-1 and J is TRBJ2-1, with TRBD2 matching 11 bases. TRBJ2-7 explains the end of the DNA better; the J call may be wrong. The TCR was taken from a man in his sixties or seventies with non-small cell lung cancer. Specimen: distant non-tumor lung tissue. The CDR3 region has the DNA TGCAGTGCTAGGGTGGCTAGCGGGAGGCTCAATGAACAGTACTTC. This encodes CSARVASGRLNEQYF.